The next 27 T cell receptor beta chains were all read from a single sample in a study of vaccination effects on CD4 cells after COVID-19. The antigens of these receptors remain unknown. The ViraFEST assay expanded antigen-specific CD4+ T cells with viral peptide pools before sequencing. Cultured cells yielded isolated CD4+ T cells after roughly 11 days. Each person got two doses of an mRNA SARS-CoV-2 vaccine, BNT162b2 or mRNA-1273. Data came from immunoSEQ multiplex PCR; TCRdb stores just in-frame clones and leaves some out. The table shows about 22,000 clones, with roughly 72% occurring only once. The starting material was CD4+ T cells from PBMCs cultured with HCoV-NL63 spike peptides, obtained after COVID-19 vaccination. Receptors originate from a human donor who received a COVID-19 vaccine.

This clone was counted a few times. The chain uses TRBV7-9 and TRBJ1-1; tentative D call: TRBD1 (5 bases). The ends were cut back, 0 bases at V and 4 bases at J, with 15 bases in the middle. This CDR3 comprises 16 residues. Per the germline V gene, CDR1 is SEHNR and CDR2 is FQNEAQ (reference sequence). CDR3 in DNA: TGTGCCAGCAGCTTAGCCTATCGCAGGGATGGCACTGAAGCTTTCTTT. Amino acids: CASSLAYRRDGTEAFF.

This chain uses TRBV24-1 with TRBJ2-3; D gene uncertain. This CDR3 comprises 13 residues. The germline V gene has CDR1 KGHDR and CDR2 SFDVKD. V lost 1 base and J 3 bases, leaving 4 bases between the germline ends. CDR3 sequence: CATSDFRTDTQYF. The CDR3 DNA reads TGTGCCACCAGTGATTTCCGGACAGATACGCAGTATTTT.

This chain joins TRBV25-1 and TRBJ2-7, with D maybe TRBD1 (6 bases). The length of the CDR3 is 14 residues. V was shortened by 4 bases and J by 1 base, with 11 bases between the two germline ends. Germline CDR1 reads MGHDK; CDR2 reads SYGVNS. CDR3 sequence (DNA): TGTGCCAGCAGTGTCGAAGGGGGATCCTACGAGCAGTACTTC. Encoded protein: CASSVEGGSYEQYF.

The chain links TRBV13 to TRBJ2-3; possible D gene TRBD1, 5 bases. V dropped 1 base and J dropped 4 bases, with 6 bases sitting between them. The germline V gene has CDR1 PRHDT and CDR2 FYEKMQ (reference sequence). The CDR3 is 13 amino acids. CDR3 in DNA: TGTGCCAGCAGCTTAGTAGGGGCAGATACGCAGTATTTT. Protein product: CASSLVGADTQYF.

The sample holds a few counts of this clone. The gene calls are TRBV4-1 and TRBJ2-7; D perhaps matches TRBD1 (6 bases). V lost 3 bases and J 4 bases, leaving 10 bases between the germline ends. This CDR3 has 13 residues. Germline V gives CDR1 MGHRA, CDR2 YSYEKL. The CDR3 nucleotides read TGCGCCAGCAGCCAGCCACAGGGATACGAGCAGTACTTC. It translates to CASSQPQGYEQYF.

This chain connects TRBV4-1 to TRBJ1-2, with D hard to call. The V end lost 1 base, the J end lost 1 base, and 13 bases lay between the germline ends. From germline, CDR1 is MGHRA and CDR2 YSYEKL. The CDR3 consists of 16 residues. This CDR3 reads CASSQGLIPVNYGYTF. The CDR3 DNA reads as TGCGCCAGCAGCCAAGGACTTATACCCGTTAACTATGGCTACACCTTC.

The chain employs TRBV13 and TRBJ1-6; 12 bases are shared with TRBD1. The CDR3 contains 15 residues. The junction had 5 bases not matched to a gene; V was cut back by 6 bases and J by 8 bases. Germline V gene data show CDR1 as PRHDT and CDR2 as FYEKMQ (reference sequence). The CDR3 sequence: CASRFGTGGDSPLHF. The CDR3 DNA reads as TGTGCCAGCAGATTCGGGACAGGGGGCGATTCACCCCTCCACTTT.

This clone was seen a handful of times. V usage is TRBV7-9 and J usage is TRBJ2-1; 10 nucleotides agree with TRBD1. Trimming took 2 bases from V and 7 from J; bases not matched to a gene: 14. This CDR3 contains 18 residues. Per the germline V gene, CDR1 is SEHNR and CDR2 is FQNEAQ (reference sequence). The CDR3 DNA follows: TGTGCCAGCAGCTTAACTAGTTGGTTCGGGACAGGGGAAAATGAGCAGTTCTTC. This codes for CASSLTSWFGTGENEQFF.

The rearrangement links TRBV6-2 or TRBV6-3 to TRBJ2-1; the match to TRBD2 covers 10 bases. Germline V gene data show CDR1 as MNHEY and CDR2 as SVGEGT. Germline trimming cut 2 bases from V and 7 bases from J; bases unmatched to any gene: 5. CDR3 length: 15 residues. DNA for the CDR3: TGTGCCAGCAGTTACAGGTCTAGCGGGAGTAATGAGCAGTTCTTC. Amino acid sequence: CASSYRSSGSNEQFF.

V usage is TRBV12-3 or TRBV12-4 and J usage is TRBJ2-3; unclear D gene. The CDR3 length is 13 residues. V lost 6 bases, J lost 1 base, and 8 bases lay in between. Written as DNA, the CDR3 is TGTGCCAGCAGGCCCCCTGGCACAGATACGCAGTATTTT. It codes for CASRPPGTDTQYF.

This clone was seen more than once but under ten times. The CDR3 protein is CASSQEGGRILYEQYF. CDR3 nucleotide sequence: TGTGCCAGCAGCCAAGAAGGCGGCCGGATACTCTACGAGCAGTACTTC. V and J are TRBV14 and TRBJ2-7; D gene uncertain. The CDR3 covers 16 residues. Germline V gene lookup returns CDR1 SGHDN and CDR2 FVKESK. Trimming stripped 0 bases from V and 3 bases from J, with 15 bases between.

The chain combines TRBV21-1 with TRBJ2-7. TRBV21-1 counts as a pseudogene. CDR3 size: 16 residues. The CDR3 loop reads CASSNRGGNYSYEQYF. CDR3 coding DNA: TGTGCCAGCAGCAACAGGGGGGGAAACTACTCCTACGAGCAGTACTTC.

The gene calls are TRBV7-9 and TRBJ1-2; D might be TRBD1 (5 bases). CDR3 length equals 13 residues. V shed 1 base and J shed 5 bases, with 8 bases lying between them. Germline assignment: CDR1 SEHNR and CDR2 FQNEAQ (reference sequence). CDR3 bases: TGTGCCAGCAGCTTAGATGGGGGTTATGGCTACACCTTC. Translated, it gives CASSLDGGYGYTF.

By frequency in the sample, this clone is large. The V call is TRBV3-1 (or the pseudogene TRBV3-2), the J call TRBJ1-4; 7 bases match TRBD1. Per the germline V gene, CDR1 is LGHDT and CDR2 is YNNKEL (reference sequence). This CDR3 contains 15 residues. Trimming cost V 4 bases and J 7 bases; bases outside gene matches: 9. DNA of the CDR3: TGTGCCAGCAGCCCATCACAGGGGTTAGTTGAAAAACTGTTTTTT. It encodes CASSPSQGLVEKLFF.

This rearrangement joins TRBV9 to TRBJ1-6, with 8 bases that match TRBD1. This CDR3 comprises 16 residues. The V and J ends lost 4 bases and 8 bases, in that order; junction bases with no gene match: 11. Germline assignment: CDR1 SGDLS and CDR2 YYNGEE. CDR3 sequence (DNA): TGTGCCAGCAGCCCCAGTAGCGGACAGGGTTATTCACCCCTCCACTTT. Residues: CASSPSSGQGYSPLHF.

The chain joins TRBV11-2 to TRBJ2-1; TRBD2 aligns across 10 bases. The CDR3 is 16 amino acids. The V segment lost 0 bases and the J segment 3 bases; nucleotides outside the gene matches: 2. CDR1 is SGHAT and CDR2 is FQNNGV in the germline V gene. CDR3 loop: CASSLDLAGVYNEQFF. The CDR3 bases are TGTGCCAGCAGCTTAGATCTAGCGGGAGTCTACAATGAGCAGTTCTTC. The variable domain in full, completed from reference TRBV11-2 and TRBJ2-1, reads EAGVAQSPRYKIIEKRQSVAFWCNPISGHATLYWYQQILGQGPKLLIQFQNNGVVDDSQLPKDRFSAERLKGVDSTLKIQPAKLEDSAVYLCASSLDLAGVYNEQFFGPGTRLTVL.

The V and J genes are TRBV6-4 and TRBJ2-6, with D perhaps being TRBD1 or TRBD2 (6 bases each). Per germline, CDR1 MRHNA and CDR2 SNTAGT. This CDR3 has 16 residues. Between the trimmed V and J ends, which lost 3 bases and 0 bases, there was a span of 9 bases. CDR3 bases: TGTGCCAGCAGTGAACAGGGAGGCTCTGGGGCCAACGTCCTGACTTTC. It translates to CASSEQGGSGANVLTF.

This clone was found a few times. The chain has TRBV7-9 and TRBJ1-6; a possible D gene is TRBD1 (5 bases). CDR3 length: 15 residues. Germline loops: CDR1 SEHNR, CDR2 FQNEAQ (reference sequence). Trimming cost V 1 base and J 7 bases, with 11 bases left between them. Written as DNA, the CDR3 is TGTGCCAGCAGCTTAGGCTCACAGGACAATTCACCCCTCCACTTT. Translating gives CASSLGSQDNSPLHF.

The chain employs TRBV7-9 and TRBJ1-2; TRBD1 agrees at 7 bases. Trimming removed 1 base from V and 3 bases from J; junction bases left unmatched: 5. The CDR3 runs 15 residues. Germline V lookup: CDR1 SEHNR, CDR2 FQNEAQ (reference sequence). The CDR3 DNA reads TGTGCCAGCAGCTTAGAGGACAGGCGTCACTATGGCTACACCTTC. This encodes CASSLEDRRHYGYTF.

V usage is TRBV19 and J usage is TRBJ1-6; no reliable D call. The CDR3 covers 15 residues. V lost 3 bases to trimming and J lost 7 bases, with 13 bases between them. Germline lookup yields CDR1 LNHDA and CDR2 SQIVND (reference sequence). CDR3 amino acids: CASSINPEGNSPLHF. CDR3 in DNA: TGTGCCAGTAGTATCAACCCGGAGGGAAATTCACCCCTCCACTTT.

This chain uses TRBV12-3 or TRBV12-4 with TRBJ1-5; D not certain. CDR3 size: 13 residues. V was shortened by 8 bases and J by 1 base, with 9 bases between the two germline ends. CDR3 sequence reads: CASVQSSNQPQHF. The CDR3 DNA is TGTGCCAGCGTACAGTCGAGCAATCAGCCCCAGCATTTT.

This CDR3 is CASSYDRNYGYTF. In nucleotides, the CDR3 is TGTGCCAGCAGTTACGACAGAAACTATGGCTACACCTTC. The rearrangement joins TRBV6-5 to TRBJ1-2, with a tentative D call TRBD1 (5 bases). CDR3 size: 13 residues. The V gene lost 2 bases and the J gene lost 2 bases, with 6 bases spanning the gap. Germline V CDR1 and CDR2: MNHEY, SVGAGI.

This clone came up a few times. The chain employs TRBV3-1 (or the pseudogene TRBV3-2) and TRBJ2-1, with D unresolved. The V gene's germline CDR1 is LGHDT and CDR2 YNNKEL (reference sequence). The CDR3 length is 13 residues. V was cut by 2 bases and J by 5 bases, with 7 bases left in between. The CDR3 spells CASSQPNHNEQFF. The CDR3 DNA is TGTGCCAGCAGCCAACCCAACCACAATGAGCAGTTCTTC.

The chain joins TRBV27 to TRBJ2-4; 9 bases are a match to TRBD1. This CDR3 region has 16 residues. Germline values: CDR1 MNHEY, CDR2 SMNVEV (reference sequence). Losses at the gene ends were 9 bases for V and 0 bases for J; bases not matched to a gene: 9. The CDR3, as DNA: TGTGCCAGTGGCCCGGGACAGGGTATAGCCAAAAACATTCAGTACTTC. It specifies CASGPGQGIAKNIQYF.

This chain connects TRBV18 to TRBJ1-1; D ambiguous. V lost 4 bases, J lost 6 bases, and 15 bases lay in between. Germline lookup yields CDR1 KGHSH and CDR2 LQKENI. This CDR3 spans 14 amino acids. CDR3 nucleotide sequence: TGTGCCAGCTCACAGTCTCAAGTAATCTCTGAAGCTTTCTTT. It yields the protein CASSQSQVISEAFF.

The J gene is TRBJ1-2, the V gene TRBV6-5, with no clear D. Trimming removed 7 bases from V and 2 bases from J, with 11 bases in between. CDR1 is MNHEY, CDR2 SVGAGI, per germline. The CDR3 loop spans 13 amino acids. Written as DNA, the CDR3 is TGTGCCAGCAAGGGAGGCCAGAACTATGGCTACACCTTC. Translating it yields CASKGGQNYGYTF.

The chain joins TRBV19 to TRBJ2-6; 8 bases line up with TRBD1. The trim removed 2 bases at V and 2 bases at J, leaving 2 bases unmatched. The CDR3 sequence is 16 residues long. Per the germline V gene, CDR1 is LNHDA and CDR2 is SQIVND (reference sequence). Here the CDR3 DNA reads TGTGCCAGTAGTATAACCAGGGGGCCTGGGGCCAACGTCCTGACTTTC. The encoded protein is CASSITRGPGANVLTF. The entire variable domain, with the rest obtained from reference TRBV19 and TRBJ2-6, is as follows: DGGITQSPKYLFRKEGQNVTLSCEQNLNHDAMYWYRQDPGQGLRLIYYSQIVNDFQKGDIAEGYSVSREKKESFPLTVTSAQKNPTAFYLCASSITRGPGANVLTFGAGSRLTVL.